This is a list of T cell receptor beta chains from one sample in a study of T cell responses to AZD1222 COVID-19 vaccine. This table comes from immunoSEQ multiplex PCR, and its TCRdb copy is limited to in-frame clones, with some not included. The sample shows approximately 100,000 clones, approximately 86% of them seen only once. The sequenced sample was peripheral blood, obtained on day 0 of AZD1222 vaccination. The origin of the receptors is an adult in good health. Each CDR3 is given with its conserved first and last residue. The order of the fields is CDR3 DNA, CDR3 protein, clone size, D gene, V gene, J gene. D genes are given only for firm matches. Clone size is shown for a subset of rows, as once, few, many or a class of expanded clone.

TGTGCCAGTAGTAGTGACCCAGTAAGCGTGGTGTATGGCTACACCTTC	CASSSDPVSVVYGYTF	.	.	TRBV19	TRBJ1-2
TGTGCCTGGAGTGTACCGGGCTTCGGCGGTTACCAGGGGACCGGGGAGCTGTTTTTT	CAWSVPGFGGYQGTGELFF	.	.	TRBV30	TRBJ2-2
TGCGCCAGCAGCCTCTTCCCCGATACGCAGTATTTT	CASSLFPDTQYF	.	.	TRBV5-1	TRBJ2-3
TGTGCCAGCACTACCGGGACAGGGGGCGCAGGAAGGATAGAGACCCAGTACTTC	CASTTGTGGAGRIETQYF	.	TRBD1	TRBV27	TRBJ2-5
TGTGCCAGCAGCAGGACTGGGACGGCGGAGCAGTTCTTC	CASSRTGTAEQFF	.	.	TRBV5-4	TRBJ2-1
TGTGCCAGCAGCTTAGCTATAATGTGGGGGACCGTAGGAAACACCATATATTTT	CASSLAIMWGTVGNTIYF	.	.	TRBV7-2	TRBJ1-3
TGTGCCAGCAGCGAGCGGCCGGGACTAGAGGAGCAGTTCTTC	CASSERPGLEEQFF	.	TRBD2	TRBV9	TRBJ2-1
TGTGCCAGCAGTTTAGGTCTAGCGGGAATTGCCAAAAACATTCAGTACTTC	CASSLGLAGIAKNIQYF	once	TRBD2	TRBV27	TRBJ2-4
TGTGCCAGCAGTTCCGGGGGGGGCACCGGGGAGCTGTTTTTT	CASSSGGGTGELFF	.	TRBD2	TRBV27	TRBJ2-2
TGTGCCAGCAGCCCAAGACAGGCTACGAACACCGGGGAGCTGTTTTTT	CASSPRQATNTGELFF	.	.	TRBV7-2	TRBJ2-2
TGTGCCAGCAGTGAATCGGGACTATCACACACCGGGGAGCTGTTTTTT	CASSESGLSHTGELFF	.	TRBD2	TRBV2	TRBJ2-2
TGTGCCAGCAGTTGGACAGCAACTAATGAAAAACTGTTTTTT	CASSWTATNEKLFF	.	.	TRBV28	TRBJ1-4
TGTGCCAGCAGACCCGGGACGGCCACTGAAGCTTTCTTT	CASRPGTATEAFF	.	.	TRBV6-5	TRBJ1-1
TGTGCCAGCAGTTTGGTAGACACTGAAGCTTTCTTT	CASSLVDTEAFF	.	.	TRBV12-3/TRBV12-4	TRBJ1-1
TGTGCCAGCAGTTACTCGAGCGGTCTTCCCTACAATGAGCAGTTCTTC	CASSYSSGLPYNEQFF	.	.	TRBV6-5	TRBJ2-1
TGTGCCAGCTATAAGGGTAGCGGGATGGAGACCCAGTACTTC	CASYKGSGMETQYF	.	TRBD2	TRBV6-5	TRBJ2-5
TGTGCCAGCAGTGAACAGCCAGGGGGAGGCGGAGAGACCCAGTACTTC	CASSEQPGGGGETQYF	.	.	TRBV6-1	TRBJ2-5
TGTGCCAGCCGAAGGGGTGTCGGGGGCTACACCTTC	CASRRGVGGYTF	.	.	TRBV6-5	TRBJ1-2
TGTGCCAGCAGCTTATTAATAGCCTCTGGAAACACCATATATTTT	CASSLLIASGNTIYF	.	.	TRBV7-2	TRBJ1-3
TGTGCCAGCAGCGTAGCGGTCATAGACGACTATGGCTACACCTTC	CASSVAVIDDYGYTF	.	.	TRBV9	TRBJ1-2
TGTGCCAGCTCACCTTTATCAGGGCCCGGGGAGCTGTTTTTT	CASSPLSGPGELFF	.	.	TRBV18	TRBJ2-2
TGTGCCAGCAGACCGGCCTCCGTGGGAGGCAATGAGCAGTTCTTC	CASRPASVGGNEQFF	.	.	TRBV7-2	TRBJ2-1
TGCGCCAGCAGCCAAGAAGGGGGGGGAGAGCAGTACTTC	CASSQEGGGEQYF	.	.	TRBV4-3	TRBJ2-7
TGTGCCAGCAGCCGGATGGGGACAGCGAACACCGGGGAGCTGTTTTTT	CASSRMGTANTGELFF	.	TRBD1	TRBV7-9	TRBJ2-2
TGTGCCAGCAGCTTAGCGGCGCCTAGTGGCAGGCAGGACTATGGCTACACCTTC	CASSLAAPSGRQDYGYTF	.	.	TRBV5-6	TRBJ1-2
TGTGCCACCAGCACCACATGGCAGCACACTGAAGCTTTCTTT	CATSTTWQHTEAFF	.	.	TRBV15	TRBJ1-1
TGTGCCAGCAGCTTATCGCAATTCGAACAGTTCTTC	CASSLSQFEQFF	.	.	TRBV11-2	TRBJ2-1
TGTGCCAGCAGCCAAGTCGCCCCGAACACTGAAGCTTTCTTT	CASSQVAPNTEAFF	.	.	TRBV4-2	TRBJ1-1
TGCAGCGTTGAAGGAGGGACTAGCACAGATACGCAGTATTTT	CSVEGGTSTDTQYF	.	.	TRBV29-1	TRBJ2-3
TGCGCCAGCAGCCAAGATCCCCGGGGCACCCTGGCTTTCTTT	CASSQDPRGTLAFF	.	.	TRBV4-1	TRBJ1-1
TGTGCCACCAGCAAAGTTGGTAATTCACCCCTCCACTTT	CATSKVGNSPLHF	.	.	TRBV15	TRBJ1-6
TGTGCCAGCAGCCTAGGCGTCAGGCCAGGTTTTTCTGGTGAAAAACTGTTTTTT	CASSLGVRPGFSGEKLFF	.	.	TRBV5-8	TRBJ1-4
TGTGCCAGCAGCGTAGAGCCTAGCGGGAGCCGGGAGCAGTTCTTC	CASSVEPSGSREQFF	.	TRBD2	TRBV9	TRBJ2-1
TGTGCCAGCAGCTTACGCGGTCAACTCCGCGGAGATGAGCAGTTCTTC	CASSLRGQLRGDEQFF	once	.	TRBV13	TRBJ2-1
TGTGCCACCACCCAGACAGGTGATAGCAATCAGCCCCAGCATTTT	CATTQTGDSNQPQHF	.	.	TRBV24-1	TRBJ1-5
TGCGCCAGCAGTGAGTTTGGACAGCAGTATTTT	CASSEFGQQYF	.	.	TRBV10-2	TRBJ2-3
TGTGCCAGCAGCTTAGTTAGCTTGGGGACTAGCGGGTTCAATGAGCAGTTCTTC	CASSLVSLGTSGFNEQFF	once	TRBD2	TRBV7-2	TRBJ2-1
TGTGCCAGCAGCTTCCAGGGGGCAACTAATGAAAAACTGTTTTTT	CASSFQGATNEKLFF	.	TRBD1	TRBV7-2	TRBJ1-4
TGTGCCAGCAGCCGGGATAGCTCCTATAATTCACCCCTCCACTTT	CASSRDSSYNSPLHF	.	.	TRBV6-5	TRBJ1-6
TGTGCCAGCACACAGGACTCCTTCGAGCAGTACTTC	CASTQDSFEQYF	few	.	TRBV5-5	TRBJ2-7
TGTGCCAGCAGCCTTCCGGCGGGCCAGACCTATGAGCAGTACTTC	CASSLPAGQTYEQYF	.	.	TRBV6-2/TRBV6-3	TRBJ2-7
TGCGCCAGCAGCTTGGATCCTGCCTATGGCTACACCTTC	CASSLDPAYGYTF	.	.	TRBV5-1	TRBJ1-2
TGTGCCAGCAGGAACAGACTAGCGGGAACCTACGAGCAGTACTTC	CASRNRLAGTYEQYF	once	TRBD2	TRBV2	TRBJ2-7
TGTGCCAGCAGCTTACGCCGTAATGAAAAACTGTTTTTT	CASSLRRNEKLFF	.	.	TRBV13	TRBJ1-4
TGTGCCAGCAGCCAAGTAGGTCTAGCCCCCCACGAGCAGTACTTC	CASSQVGLAPHEQYF	.	.	TRBV4-2	TRBJ2-7
TGTGCCATCAGTGAGTCGACAGGGGGGGCTGAAAAACTGTTTTTT	CAISESTGGAEKLFF	.	TRBD1	TRBV10-3	TRBJ1-4
TGTGCCAGCAGCTCCACTGGAAATGGGCAGTTCTTC	CASSSTGNGQFF	.	.	TRBV7-8	TRBJ2-1
TGTGCCAGCAGCCAAGAGGGGAAGGACGGATATTCACCCCTCCACTTT	CASSQEGKDGYSPLHF	few	.	TRBV4-2	TRBJ1-6
TGTGCCAGCAGATCTGACGAGGATAATGAAAAACTGTTTTTT	CASRSDEDNEKLFF	.	.	TRBV5-4	TRBJ1-4
TGTGCCACCAGTGATAGAACCGGGACTAGCGGACAAGAGACCCAGTACTTC	CATSDRTGTSGQETQYF	.	TRBD2	TRBV24-1	TRBJ2-5
TGTGCCAGCAGCCAGGGACTAGCCTATTACAATGAGCAGTTCTTC	CASSQGLAYYNEQFF	.	TRBD2	TRBV6-5	TRBJ2-1
TGTGCCAGCAGCCACCTACAGGTGCCTCATGAAAAACTGTTTTTT	CASSHLQVPHEKLFF	.	.	TRBV5-8	TRBJ1-4
TGTGCCAGTAGTATATCCGCGGGCACTGAAGCTTTCTTT	CASSISAGTEAFF	.	.	TRBV19	TRBJ1-1